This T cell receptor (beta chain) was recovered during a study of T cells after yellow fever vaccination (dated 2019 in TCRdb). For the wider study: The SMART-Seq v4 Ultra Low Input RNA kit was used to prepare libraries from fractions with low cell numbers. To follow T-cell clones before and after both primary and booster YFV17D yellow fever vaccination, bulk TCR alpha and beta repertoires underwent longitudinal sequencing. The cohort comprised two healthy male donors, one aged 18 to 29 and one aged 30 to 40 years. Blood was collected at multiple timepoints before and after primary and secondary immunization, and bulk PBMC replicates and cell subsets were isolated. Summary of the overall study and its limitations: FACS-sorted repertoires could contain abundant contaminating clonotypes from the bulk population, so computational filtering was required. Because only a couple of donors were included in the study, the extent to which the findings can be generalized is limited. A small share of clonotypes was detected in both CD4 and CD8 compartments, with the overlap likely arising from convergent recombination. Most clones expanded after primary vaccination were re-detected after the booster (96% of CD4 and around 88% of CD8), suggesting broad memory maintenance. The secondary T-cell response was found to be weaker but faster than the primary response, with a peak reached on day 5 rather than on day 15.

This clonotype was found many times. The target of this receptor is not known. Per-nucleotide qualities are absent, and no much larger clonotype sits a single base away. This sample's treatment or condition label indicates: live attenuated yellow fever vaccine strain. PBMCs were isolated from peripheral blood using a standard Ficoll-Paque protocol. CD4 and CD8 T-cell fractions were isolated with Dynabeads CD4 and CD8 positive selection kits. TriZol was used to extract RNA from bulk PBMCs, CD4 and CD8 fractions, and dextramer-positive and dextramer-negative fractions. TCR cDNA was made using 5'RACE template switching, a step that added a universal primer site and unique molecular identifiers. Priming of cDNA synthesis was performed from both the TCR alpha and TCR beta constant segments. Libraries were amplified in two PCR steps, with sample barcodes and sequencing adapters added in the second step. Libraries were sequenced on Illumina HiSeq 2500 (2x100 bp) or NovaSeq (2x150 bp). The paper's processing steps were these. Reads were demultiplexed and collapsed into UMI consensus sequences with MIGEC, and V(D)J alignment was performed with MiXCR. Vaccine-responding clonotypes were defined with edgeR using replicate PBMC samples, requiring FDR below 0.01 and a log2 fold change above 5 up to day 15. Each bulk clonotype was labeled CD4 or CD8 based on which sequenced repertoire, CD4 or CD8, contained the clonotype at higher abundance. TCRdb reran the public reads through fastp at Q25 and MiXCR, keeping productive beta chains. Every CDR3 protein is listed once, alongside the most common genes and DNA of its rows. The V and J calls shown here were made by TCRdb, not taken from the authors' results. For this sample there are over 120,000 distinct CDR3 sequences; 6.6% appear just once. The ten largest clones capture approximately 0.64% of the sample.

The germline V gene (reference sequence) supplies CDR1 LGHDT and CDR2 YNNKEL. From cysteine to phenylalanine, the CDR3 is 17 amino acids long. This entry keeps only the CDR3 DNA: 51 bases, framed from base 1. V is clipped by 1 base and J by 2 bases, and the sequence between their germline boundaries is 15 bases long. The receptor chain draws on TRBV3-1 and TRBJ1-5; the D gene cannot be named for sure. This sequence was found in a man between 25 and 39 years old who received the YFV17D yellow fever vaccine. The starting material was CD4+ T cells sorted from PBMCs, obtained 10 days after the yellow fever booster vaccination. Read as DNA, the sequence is TGTGCCAGCAGCCAAGGGTCTGCGGGTACAGGCAATCAGCCCCAGCATTTT. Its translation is CASSQGSAGTGNQPQHF.